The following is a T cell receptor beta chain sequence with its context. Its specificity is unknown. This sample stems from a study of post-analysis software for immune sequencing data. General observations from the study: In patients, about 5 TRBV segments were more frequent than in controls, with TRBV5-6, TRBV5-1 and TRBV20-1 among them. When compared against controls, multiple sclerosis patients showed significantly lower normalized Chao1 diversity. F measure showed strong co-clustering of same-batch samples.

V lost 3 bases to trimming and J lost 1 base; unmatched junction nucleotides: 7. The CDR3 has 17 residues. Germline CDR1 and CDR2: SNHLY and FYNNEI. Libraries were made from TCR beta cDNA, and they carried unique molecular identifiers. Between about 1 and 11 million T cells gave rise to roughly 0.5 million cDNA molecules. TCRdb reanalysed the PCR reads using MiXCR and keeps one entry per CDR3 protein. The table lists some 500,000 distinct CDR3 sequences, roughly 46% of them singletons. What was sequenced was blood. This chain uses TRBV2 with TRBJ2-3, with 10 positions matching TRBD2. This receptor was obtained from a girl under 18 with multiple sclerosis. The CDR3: CASSDNTSGRGTDTQYF. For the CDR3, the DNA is TGTGCCAGCAGTGACAACACCAGCGGGAGGGGCACAGATACGCAGTATTTT.